This is a list of T cell receptor beta chains from one sample in a study of blood T cell repertoires in COVID-19. The repertoire was sequenced with immunoSEQ multiplex PCR; TCRdb's copy has only in-frame clones and lacks some. Counted here are tens of thousands of clones, 80% occurring once; the ten biggest clones make up roughly 19%. The sequencing sample was made of peripheral blood. These receptors all stem from a woman older than 75 with acute or convalescent COVID-19. The CDR3 runs from the conserved cysteine through the conserved F or W. D genes are given only for firm matches. The size entry is marked missing in some rows and otherwise reads once, few, many or a size class.

j_call d_call v_call clone_size cdr3_aa cdr3_nt
TRBJ1-2 TRBD1 TRBV14 few CASSPPGTGGGYGYTF TGTGCCAGCAGCCCCCCCGGGACAGGGGGCGGCTATGGCTACACCTTC
TRBJ1-3 . TRBV5-1 . CASSPGSSGNTIYF TGCGCCAGCAGCCCTGGGAGCTCTGGAAACACCATATATTTT
TRBJ2-7 TRBD1 TRBV11-2 . CASSAGTGGFYEQYF TGTGCCAGCAGCGCTGGGACAGGGGGCTTCTACGAGCAGTACTTC
TRBJ2-7 TRBD1 TRBV6-5 . CASSTPDRASYEQYF TGTGCCAGCAGTACTCCGGACAGGGCGTCCTACGAGCAGTACTTC
TRBJ2-5 TRBD2 TRBV12-5 . CASETSGSETQYF TGTGCTAGTGAGACTAGCGGGAGTGAGACCCAGTACTTC
TRBJ1-2 . TRBV5-4 . CASSLDPELSVLYGYTF TGTGCCAGCAGCTTGGATCCAGAACTATCAGTTCTCTATGGCTACACCTTC
TRBJ2-2 . TRBV24-1 . CATSDRPTGELFF TGTGCCACCAGTGACAGGCCCACCGGGGAGCTGTTTTTT
TRBJ1-3 . TRBV7-9 . CASSLIADTIYF TGTGCCAGCAGCTTAATAGCGGACACCATATATTTT
TRBJ2-1 . TRBV19 . CASSGGGNEQFF TGTGCCAGTAGCGGAGGCGGCAATGAGCAGTTCTTC
TRBJ2-3 TRBD2 TRBV30 . CAWTLAGVGTQYF TGTGCCTGGACCTTAGCGGGAGTGGGTACGCAGTATTTT
TRBJ2-4 . TRBV5-1 once CASSSSGAQMLAKNIQYF TGCGCCAGCAGCTCGTCAGGGGCCCAAATGCTAGCCAAAAACATTCAGTACTTC
TRBJ2-5 TRBD1 TRBV7-3 . CASRFTPGGQETQYF TGTGCCAGCAGGTTCACCCCAGGGGGTCAAGAGACCCAGTACTTC
TRBJ2-4 TRBD2 TRBV6-5 . CASSYGGSGRQNIQYF TGTGCCAGCAGTTACGGCGGTAGCGGGAGACAAAACATTCAGTACTTC
TRBJ1-2 . TRBV7-2 . CASSSLQGRLGGYTF TGTGCCAGCAGCTCGCTACAGGGTCGACTGGGGGGCTACACCTTC